This TCR beta chain was sequenced for a study of beta chain features in type 1 diabetes. Cell sorting via CD45RO/CCR7/CD25/CD127/CD95/CD27 was performed to obtain CD4+ naive, central memory, regulatory and stem cell-like memory cells. Germline CDR1 SNHLY, CDR2 FYNNEI. V shed 9 bases, J shed 8 bases, and the junction held 6 bases outside the gene matches. This CDR3 comprises 13 residues. Findings of the study overall: All four CD4+ subsets from Type 1 diabetes patients carried moderately but significantly shorter TCRB CDR3s.

The isolated RNA, all of it, was reverse transcribed, so expressed TCRB transcripts were what got sequenced. Sequenced by immunoSEQ multiplex PCR; TCRdb stores in-frame clones only, minus some. The top ten hold just under 0.02% of the sample, which has around 250,000 clones, approximately 13% seen once. This clone was picked up a small number of times. What it binds is not known. The chain is built from TRBV2 and TRBJ2-1; 11 bases match TRBD1. Specimen: naive CD4+ T cells from blood. The clonotype comes from a man aged 25-45 years with type 1 diabetes. The DNA for the CDR3 is TGTGCCAGGGAACGGACAGGGGGCCATGAGCAGTTCTTC. It codes for CARERTGGHEQFF.